The 26 T cell receptor beta chains given below trace back to one sample, sequenced in a study of shared clonotypes between healthy human individuals. Only in-frame clones appear in the TCRdb table, and some are missing; sequencing was by immunoSEQ multiplex PCR. This sample carries 950,000 to 1,100,000 clones, around 78% of them seen once, and the ten largest clones take 0.55% to 0.7%. Sequencing was done on a sample of memory CD4+ T cells from PBMCs. Subset noted: CD45RA-negative fraction. The receptors here all came from a young man in good health. Some clones in this sample may be carry-over from other donors' samples.

The V call is TRBV7-6, the J call TRBJ2-7; 7 nucleotides line up with TRBD2. Per the germline V gene, CDR1 is SGHVS and CDR2 is FNYEAQ. V gave up 2 bases and J gave up 4 bases; unmatched junction bases: 5. This CDR3 spans 14 amino acids. This CDR3 is CASSLRDYEYEQYF. CDR3 coding DNA: TGTGCCAGCAGCTTAAGGGACTATGAATACGAGCAGTACTTC.

The V call is TRBV6-1, the J call TRBJ2-1, with 15 bases that match TRBD2. CDR3 length: 17 amino acids. Germline CDR1 MNHNS, CDR2 SASEGT. V lost 0 bases to trimming and J lost 6 bases; unmatched junction nucleotides: 3. CDR3 nucleotide sequence: TGTGCCAGCAGTGAAGCCGGACTAGCGGGAGGGACCAATGAGCAGTTCTTC. Its protein product is CASSEAGLAGGTNEQFF.

This clone is a singleton in its sample. The chain carries TRBV2 and TRBJ2-4, with D uncertain. The germline gives CDR1 SNHLY, CDR2 FYNNEI. The CDR3 sequence is 14 residues long. Trimming took off 3 bases at V and 0 bases at J, with 6 bases between the two ends. The DNA for the CDR3 is TGTGCCAGCAGTGATGAGGTAGCCAAAAACATTCAGTACTTC. The encoded protein is CASSDEVAKNIQYF.

To note about this clone: The identical CDR3 is also encoded by other nucleotide sequences in the sample. The J gene is TRBJ2-3, the V gene TRBV20-1; D not resolved. Trimming took off 2 bases at V and 2 bases at J, with 2 bases between the two ends. This CDR3 is 11 amino acids long. Germline V gives CDR1 DFQATT, CDR2 SNEGSKA (reference sequence). The CDR3 DNA reads as TGCAGTGCTAGAACCACAGATACGCAGTATTTT. As protein: CSARTTDTQYF.

The table lists this clone with a few counts. Other DNA sequences from this sample encode an identical CDR3 as well. The V gene is TRBV29-1, the J gene TRBJ1-1; D perhaps matches TRBD1 (6 bases). This CDR3 contains 12 residues. Germline CDR1 reads SQVTM; CDR2 reads ANQGSEA. V lost 6 bases and J 3 bases, leaving 11 bases between the germline ends. CDR3 sequence reads: CSVEGQYTEAFF. The CDR3 region has the DNA TGCAGCGTCGAGGGACAATACACTGAAGCTTTCTTT.

The chain has TRBV5-4 and TRBJ2-3, with D perhaps assigned TRBD1 or TRBD2 (7 bases each). Trimming stripped 1 base from V and 1 base from J, with 19 bases between. This CDR3 is built from 18 residues. Germline assignment: CDR1 SGHNT and CDR2 YYREEE (reference sequence). The CDR3 region is CASSLRASGGGRTDTQYF. The CDR3 nucleotides are TGTGCCAGCAGCTTGAGGGCTAGCGGAGGGGGCCGCACAGATACGCAGTATTTT. The full variable domain, completed using reference TRBV5-4 and TRBJ2-3, is ETGVTQSPTHLIKTRGQQVTLRCSSQSGHNTVSWYQQALGQGPQFIFQYYREEENGRGNFPPRFSGLQFPNYSSELNVNALELDDSALYLCASSLRASGGGRTDTQYFGPGTRLTVL.

This chain links TRBV6-5 with TRBJ2-3; TRBD2 is a possible D gene (5 bases). V gave up 2 bases and J gave up 3 bases, with 9 bases separating them. The CDR3 contains 14 residues. Per the germline V gene, CDR1 is MNHEY and CDR2 is SVGAGI. CDR3 amino acids: CASSYEGRTDTQYF. The CDR3 region has the DNA TGTGCCAGCAGTTACGAGGGCAGGACAGATACGCAGTATTTT.

The chain couples TRBV29-1 to TRBJ1-5; tentative D call: TRBD1 (5 bases). The CDR3 spans 15 residues. Looked up from germline, CDR1 is SQVTM and CDR2 is ANQGSEA. V lost 4 bases, J lost 0 bases, and 13 bases lay in between. CDR3 in amino acids: CSVALEGDSNQPQHF. The DNA of the CDR3 is TGCAGCGTTGCCTTGGAAGGGGATAGCAATCAGCCCCAGCATTTT. The variable domain in full, with the rest retrieved from reference TRBV29-1 and TRBJ1-5, is SAVISQKPSRDICQRGTSLTIQCQVDSQVTMMFWYRQQPGQSLTLIATANQGSEATYESGFVIDKFPISRPNLTFSTLTVSNMSPEDSSIYLCSVALEGDSNQPQHFGDGTRLSIL.

This clone was detected ten times or more. Other DNA sequences in this specimen translate into the identical CDR3. The chain is built from TRBV4-1 and TRBJ1-2; TRBD1 aligns across 7 bases. With V trimmed by 1 base and J by 10 bases, 9 bases remained unmatched. Germline V lookup: CDR1 MGHRA, CDR2 YSYEKL. The CDR3 is 14 residues long. For the CDR3, the DNA is TGCGCCAGCAGCCAAGTTAGGGCAGGGGGTGTCTACACCTTC. Translated: CASSQVRAGGVYTF.

This chain links TRBV6-5 with TRBJ1-5, with D possibly TRBD1 on 6 matching bases. The ends were cut back, 5 bases at V and 5 bases at J, with 16 bases in the middle. Germline lookup yields CDR1 MNHEY and CDR2 SVGAGI. The CDR3 consists of 15 residues. This chain's CDR3 is CASSIQGLPHQPQHF. The DNA for the CDR3 is TGTGCCAGCAGTATACAGGGCCTACCCCATCAGCCCCAGCATTTT.

This clone was picked up many times. This chain links TRBV19 with TRBJ1-4, with a tentative D call TRBD1 (6 bases). The length of the CDR3 is 16 residues. Germline CDR1 reads LNHDA; CDR2 reads SQIVND (reference sequence). Trimming pared 10 bases from V and 2 bases from J, leaving 20 bases between. The CDR3 region has the DNA TGTGCCACGCGGACGCCAAGGGGGGAGACTAATGAAAAACTGTTTTTT. Amino acid sequence: CATRTPRGETNEKLFF.

The chain has TRBV25-1 and TRBJ1-1; unclear D gene. This CDR3 spans 14 amino acids. Germline V CDR1 and CDR2: MGHDK, SYGVNS. V lost 4 bases, J lost 8 bases, and 17 bases lay in between. Here the CDR3 DNA reads TGTGCCAGCAGTGGCCGCTTATGGCGGGGAGAAGCTTTCTTT. Protein: CASSGRLWRGEAFF.

This clone was seen a single time. The chain is built from TRBV29-1 and TRBJ1-1; 10 bases map to TRBD1. The V gene end was trimmed by 6 bases and the J gene end by 4 bases; junction bases not matched to a gene: 5. Germline CDR1 reads SQVTM; CDR2 reads ANQGSEA. The CDR3 consists of 13 residues. The CDR3 region is CSVETGGSTEAFF. The DNA for the CDR3 is TGCAGCGTCGAGACAGGGGGCTCCACTGAAGCTTTCTTT.

This chain uses TRBV7-9 with TRBJ2-3; D remains unclear. This CDR3 comprises 13 residues. From germline, CDR1 is SEHNR and CDR2 FQNEAQ (reference sequence). Trimming shortened V by 1 base and J by 5 bases, and 7 bases separated the two germline ends. For the CDR3, the DNA is TGTGCCAGCAGCTTAGTTGGTGGAGATACGCAGTATTTT. It yields the protein CASSLVGGDTQYF.

This clone occurred a few times. This chain connects TRBV28 to TRBJ2-3; no clear D gene. The CDR3 has 14 residues. CDR1 is MDHEN, CDR2 SYDVKM, per germline. The ends were cut back, 2 bases at V and 1 base at J, with 7 bases in the middle. As DNA, the CDR3 is TGTGCCAGCAGTTTACCCCTCGGCACAGATACGCAGTATTTT. Amino acids: CASSLPLGTDTQYF. Full variable domain (outside the CDR3, taken from reference TRBV28 and TRBJ2-3): DVKVTQSSRYLVKRTGEKVFLECVQDMDHENMFWYRQDPGLGLRLIYFSYDVKMKEKGDIPEGYSVSREKKERFSLILESASTNQTSMYLCASSLPLGTDTQYFGPGTRLTVL.

This clone was observed a few times. Additional DNA sequences in this sample encode the identical CDR3. The chain carries TRBV7-9 and TRBJ2-5; no definite D call. With 5 bases removed from V and 3 bases from J, the gap between germline ends came to 4 bases. The CDR3 sequence is 11 residues long. Germline-derived CDR1 and CDR2 are SEHNR and FQNEAQ (reference sequence). CDR3 sequence: CASSQEETQYF. Here the CDR3 DNA reads TGTGCCAGCAGCCAGGAAGAGACCCAGTACTTC.

The chain combines TRBV30 with TRBJ1-3; D gene ambiguous. This CDR3 spans 13 amino acids. V lost 4 bases to trimming and J lost 4 bases, with 11 bases between them. The germline CDR1 and CDR2 sequences are GTSNPN and SVGIG (reference sequence). The CDR3 is CAWIKAPGNTIYF. The CDR3, as DNA: TGTGCCTGGATCAAAGCCCCCGGAAACACCATATATTTT.

The J gene is TRBJ1-1, the V gene TRBV5-4; D not resolved. This CDR3 spans 15 amino acids. CDR1 and CDR2 (germline): SGHNT, YYREEE (reference sequence). Between the trimmed V and J ends, which lost 7 bases and 0 bases, there was a span of 16 bases. This CDR3 is CASGLSGGMNTEAFF. The CDR3 coding sequence is TGTGCCAGCGGCCTTTCGGGAGGGATGAACACTGAAGCTTTCTTT.

The V and J genes are TRBV18 and TRBJ2-5; D not resolved. The V gene's germline CDR1 is KGHSH and CDR2 LQKENI. The CDR3 covers 13 residues. Trimming removed 3 bases from V and 1 base from J, with 6 bases in between. In DNA form, the CDR3 reads TGTGCCAGCTCACCGGCTATCCAAGAGACCCAGTACTTC. This sequence encodes CASSPAIQETQYF.

This chain uses TRBV2 with TRBJ2-1; D is perhaps TRBD1 (5 bases). Germline CDR1 and CDR2: SNHLY and FYNNEI. The V end was cut by 6 bases, the J end by 10 bases, with 13 bases between. The CDR3 runs 12 residues. CDR3 DNA: TGTGCCAGCAGGAACAGGTCGCCAGAGCAGTTCTTC. Protein: CASRNRSPEQFF.

Here the CDR3 DNA reads TGTGCCAGCTCACCTGAGAACGGATTCTACGAGCAGTACTTC. This encodes CASSPENGFYEQYF. J is TRBJ2-7 and V is TRBV18; D uncertain. The ends were cut back, 3 bases at V and 3 bases at J, with 12 bases in the middle. The V gene's germline CDR1 is KGHSH and CDR2 LQKENI. The CDR3 sequence is 14 residues long.

This clone was seen just once. V usage is TRBV5-1 and J usage is TRBJ2-1, with 12 bases aligning to TRBD2. Trimming cost V 3 bases and J 9 bases; bases outside gene matches: 4. The V gene's germline CDR1 is SGHRS and CDR2 YFSETQ. CDR3 length: 14 residues. The CDR3 DNA sequence: TGCGCCAGCAGCTCGACTAGCGGGAGTCCTGAGCAGTTCTTC. Its protein product is CASSSTSGSPEQFF.

In the case of this clone: The same CDR3 can be traced to other DNA sequences in this sample. The gene calls are TRBV27 and TRBJ1-1, with D uncertain. V lost 2 bases, J lost 5 bases, and 9 bases lay in between. The CDR3 totals 13 residues. Germline assignment: CDR1 MNHEY and CDR2 SMNVEV (reference sequence). CDR3 coding DNA: TGTGCCAGCAGTTTAGGTCGAGGGACTGAAGCTTTCTTT. Translating gives CASSLGRGTEAFF.

The rearrangement uses TRBV28 and TRBJ1-2; TRBD1 matches 11 bases. The CDR3 contains 17 residues. With V trimmed by 1 base and J by 4 bases, 8 bases remained unmatched. Germline-derived CDR1 and CDR2 are MDHEN and SYDVKM. The CDR3 nucleotides read TGTGCCAGCAGTTTATTACCGGGACAGGGGGAGGGCTATGGCTACACCTTC. Translating gives CASSLLPGQGEGYGYTF.

This clone was detected a few times. The CDR3 sequence: CASSIDFWQPQHF. Here the CDR3 DNA reads TGTGCCAGTAGTATAGATTTCTGGCAGCCCCAGCATTTT. The rearrangement joins TRBV19 to TRBJ1-5, with D uncertain. Trimming shortened V by 0 bases and J by 7 bases, and 7 bases separated the two germline ends. CDR1 LNHDA and CDR2 SQIVND come from the germline V gene (reference sequence). The CDR3 totals 13 residues.

The genes are TRBV19 and TRBJ2-7; 13 bases agree with TRBD2. The J segment lost 0 bases and the V segment lost 4 bases, leaving 3 bases of the junction unmatched. There are 16 residues in the CDR3. The V gene's germline CDR1 is LNHDA and CDR2 SQIVND (reference sequence). CDR3: CASSRLAGGSSYEQYF. The CDR3 bases are TGTGCCAGTAGTAGACTAGCGGGAGGAAGCTCCTACGAGCAGTACTTC.